A selection of T cell receptor beta chains follows, all from one sample in a study of T cells after yellow fever vaccination. MiXCR, applied by TCRdb to the 5' RACE reads, yields one record per CDR3 protein. Altogether about 310,000 distinct CDR3 sequences are present, 3.6% being singletons, with the ten largest covering about 25%. This specimen was PBMCs, taken on the day of the yellow fever booster vaccination. The receptors shown here come from a man aged 18 to 35 who received the YFV17D yellow fever vaccine. CDR3s include the opening cysteine and the closing phenylalanine or tryptophan. D genes are given only for firm matches. Not all rows give a size; the values are once, few, many and, for expanded clones, a class.

TRBV4-1	many	TRBJ2-1	-	18	CASSQDPQRFSSYNEQFF	TGCGCCAGCAGCCAAGACCCCCAGCGGTTTAGCTCCTACAATGAGCAGTTCTTC
TRBV20-1	few	TRBJ2-1	TRBD2	13	CSAGGLAGNEQFF	TGCAGTGCGGGCGGGCTAGCGGGCAATGAGCAGTTCTTC
TRBV7-2	few	TRBJ1-2	-	14	CASSYRGTNYGYTF	TGTGCCAGCAGCTACCGGGGAACTAACTATGGCTACACCTTC
TRBV20-1	-	TRBJ2-1	-	13	CSGGPMGVNEQFF	TGCAGTGGGGGCCCGATGGGTGTCAATGAGCAGTTCTTC
TRBV30	many	TRBJ2-7	TRBD2	15	CAWSVRGLAAYEQYF	TGTGCCTGGAGTGTACGCGGACTAGCGGCTTACGAGCAGTACTTC
TRBV15	-	TRBJ1-4	-	16	CATSRIQVSTNEKLFF	TGTGCCACCAGCAGAATACAGGTGTCGACTAATGAAAAACTGTTTTTT
TRBV7-2	many	TRBJ2-3	-	15	CASREGSGYTDTQYF	TGTGCCAGCAGGGAAGGCAGCGGGTACACAGATACGCAGTATTTT
TRBV12-3/TRBV12-4	many	TRBJ1-5	-	13	CASSRDMDQPQHF	TGTGCCAGCAGCCGAGACATGGATCAGCCCCAGCATTTT
TRBV4-2	many	TRBJ2-5	-	13	CASRHAPRGTQYF	TGTGCCAGCAGACACGCCCCGAGGGGGACCCAGTACTTC
TRBV2	-	TRBJ2-2	TRBD2	18	CASSERMLGGTNTGELFF	TGTGCCAGCAGTGAACGTATGTTGGGGGGGACGAACACCGGGGAGCTGTTTTTT
TRBV6-6	few	TRBJ1-2	-	11	CATWGGYGYTF	TGTGCCACCTGGGGGGGCTATGGCTACACCTTC
TRBV19	many	TRBJ2-2	TRBD1	16	CASSSPDRGDSGELFF	TGTGCCAGTAGTAGCCCCGACAGGGGGGACTCCGGGGAGCTGTTTTTT
TRBV11-2	-	TRBJ2-7	-	15	CASSLGSGRDYEQYF	TGTGCCAGCAGCTTAGGCAGTGGCAGGGACTACGAGCAGTACTTC
TRBV29-1	few	TRBJ1-1	-	12	CSVGGARTEAFF	TGCAGCGTTGGAGGGGCACGCACTGAAGCTTTCTTT
TRBV12-3/TRBV12-4	many	TRBJ2-5	-	15	CASSFWGGPQETQYF	TGTGCCAGCAGTTTCTGGGGGGGCCCACAAGAGACCCAGTACTTC
TRBV2	-	TRBJ2-2	TRBD2	15	CASTDSGFMSGELFF	TGTGCCAGCACTGATAGCGGGTTTATGTCCGGGGAGCTGTTTTTT
TRBV6-6	many	TRBJ2-7	TRBD1	14	CASSYWDSGYEQYF	TGTGCCAGCAGTTACTGGGACAGTGGGTACGAGCAGTACTTC
TRBV6-5	-	TRBJ2-7	-	15	CASSYSGIAVYEQYF	TGTGCCAGCAGTTACTCGGGTATAGCCGTCTACGAGCAGTACTTC
TRBV5-1	-	TRBJ2-2	-	17	CASSWGYRVGDTGELFF	TGCGCCAGCAGCTGGGGTTACAGGGTCGGGGACACCGGGGAGCTGTTTTTT
TRBV20-1	-	TRBJ2-3	TRBD2	16	CSARDRLAGPLIAQYF	TGCAGTGCTAGAGATCGACTAGCGGGGCCACTGATTGCGCAGTATTTT
TRBV6-6	many	TRBJ2-5	-	13	CASTTGYQETQYF	TGTGCCAGCACGACAGGATATCAAGAGACCCAGTACTTC
TRBV23-1	many	TRBJ2-3	TRBD1	17	CASSLRDRSSSTDTQYF	TGCGCCAGCAGTCTTCGGGACAGATCATCTAGCACAGATACGCAGTATTTT
TRBV6-2/TRBV6-3	-	TRBJ2-7	-	14	CASSYGAGAYEQYF	TGTGCCAGCAGTTACGGGGCAGGAGCCTACGAGCAGTACTTC
TRBV20-1	-	TRBJ2-1	-	15	CSASHRFAGADEQFF	TGCAGTGCTAGTCATCGGTTCGCAGGAGCAGATGAGCAGTTCTTC
TRBV6-5	many	TRBJ1-1	TRBD1	14	CASRVGQGNTEAFF	TGTGCCAGCAGGGTCGGACAGGGGAACACTGAAGCTTTCTTT
TRBV5-4	few	TRBJ1-1	TRBD1	14	CASSPPQGVPEAFF	TGTGCCAGCAGCCCCCCACAGGGGGTTCCTGAAGCTTTCTTT
TRBV28	many	TRBJ2-1	-	13	CASTLYRDKKQFF	TGTGCCAGCACCCTTTACCGGGACAAAAAGCAGTTCTTC
TRBV15	few	TRBJ2-7	-	17	CATSRFGWQGNTYEQYF	TGTGCCACCAGCAGATTTGGTTGGCAGGGGAATACCTACGAGCAGTACTTC
TRBV15	few	TRBJ1-5	-	14	CATSSEGSNQPQHF	TGTGCCACCAGTTCTGAGGGTTCCAATCAGCCCCAGCATTTT
TRBV4-3	few	TRBJ1-2	-	17	CASSPEVKPYDSYGYTF	TGCGCCAGCAGCCCCGAGGTTAAGCCCTACGACTCCTATGGCTACACCTTC
TRBV5-4	few	TRBJ2-4	-	14	CASSMTGGRNIQYF	TGTGCCAGCAGCATGACGGGTGGGCGGAACATTCAGTACTTC
TRBV7-9	-	TRBJ2-5	-	14	CASSLAPDRETQYF	TGTGCCAGCAGCTTAGCGCCAGACCGGGAGACCCAGTACTTC
TRBV7-3	-	TRBJ2-3	-	15	CASRERARGTDTQYF	TGTGCCAGCAGGGAGAGGGCTAGGGGCACAGATACGCAGTATTTT
TRBV10-3	-	TRBJ2-3	TRBD2	18	CAINGGAGGFLSTDTQYF	TGTGCCATCAACGGGGGAGCGGGGGGTTTCCTTAGCACAGATACGCAGTATTTT
TRBV2	many	TRBJ1-1	-	12	CASTRQYTEAFF	TGTGCCAGCACCAGACAGTACACTGAAGCTTTCTTT
TRBV5-5	-	TRBJ2-4	-	14	CASSAGLEGNIQYF	TGTGCCAGCAGCGCCGGGCTAGAGGGGAACATTCAGTACTTC
TRBV9	few	TRBJ2-2	-	14	CASSVGSGAGELFF	TGTGCCAGCAGCGTAGGGAGCGGCGCCGGGGAGCTGTTTTTT
TRBV5-6	-	TRBJ2-2	-	17	CASSYYQENLNTGELFF	TGTGCCAGCAGCTACTATCAGGAGAACCTGAACACCGGGGAGCTGTTTTTT
TRBV12-3/TRBV12-4	many	TRBJ1-2	-	14	CASTPTGFTYGYTF	TGTGCCAGCACCCCGACCGGGTTTACCTATGGCTACACCTTC
TRBV12-3/TRBV12-4	few	TRBJ2-5	-	15	CASSPWRGGQETQYF	TGTGCCAGCAGCCCCTGGCGAGGAGGGCAAGAGACCCAGTACTTC
TRBV18	many	TRBJ1-1	-	17	CASSPPLLARLNTEAFF	TGTGCCAGCTCACCACCGCTATTGGCCCGCTTGAACACTGAAGCTTTCTTT
TRBV4-1	many	TRBJ1-1	TRBD1	15	CASSQLGQRGTEAFF	TGCGCCAGCAGCCAGTTGGGACAGCGGGGGACTGAAGCTTTCTTT
TRBV5-1	many	TRBJ2-1	-	16	CASSQGGGTSYNEQFF	TGCGCCAGCAGTCAGGGGGGGGGTACCTCCTACAATGAGCAGTTCTTC
TRBV7-9	-	TRBJ1-1	-	15	CASNSIQGTNTEAFF	TGTGCCAGCAACAGTATTCAGGGGACGAACACTGAAGCTTTCTTT
TRBV20-1	few	TRBJ2-5	-	14	CSAREPVLEETQYF	TGCAGTGCTAGAGAGCCGGTATTAGAAGAGACCCAGTACTTC
TRBV19	few	TRBJ2-1	-	12	CASARPYNEQFF	TGTGCCAGTGCCCGGCCTTACAATGAGCAGTTCTTC
TRBV7-2	many	TRBJ1-1	-	14	CASSLDRGATEAFF	TGTGCCAGCAGCTTAGATCGGGGGGCCACTGAAGCTTTCTTT
TRBV3-1	few	TRBJ1-2	TRBD1	19	CASSQDLGRDSMITYGYTF	TGTGCCAGCAGCCAAGATCTTGGCAGGGACAGTATGATAACCTATGGCTACACCTTC
TRBV18	-	TRBJ1-2	-	14	CASSPLRVLDGYTF	TGTGCCAGCTCACCTCTCCGGGTCCTCGATGGCTACACCTTC
TRBV6-1	few	TRBJ2-7	-	11	CASSQGREQYF	TGTGCCAGTAGCCAGGGGCGCGAGCAGTACTTC
TRBV6-5	many	TRBJ2-7	-	13	CASSYFPGGEQYF	TGTGCCAGCAGTTACTTTCCAGGAGGAGAGCAGTACTTC
TRBV9	many	TRBJ2-3	-	15	CASSVGGATTDTQYF	TGTGCCAGCAGCGTAGGGGGGGCCACCACAGATACGCAGTATTTT
TRBV24-1	many	TRBJ2-1	TRBD1	18	CATSYSLGLGQGSNEQFF	TGTGCCACCAGCTACTCCCTGGGTCTGGGACAGGGATCCAATGAGCAGTTCTTC
TRBV6-5	few	TRBJ1-2	TRBD1	14	CASSYSGTAYGYTF	TGTGCCAGCAGTTACTCCGGGACAGCCTATGGCTACACCTTC
TRBV28	few	TRBJ2-5	TRBD2	16	CASSLSLGGARKTQYF	TGTGCCAGCAGTTTATCCCTCGGGGGGGCCAGGAAGACCCAGTACTTC
TRBV6-5	few	TRBJ2-3	-	14	CASSYRDLTDTQYF	TGTGCCAGCAGTTACAGGGATCTCACAGATACGCAGTATTTT
TRBV4-3	-	TRBJ2-2	-	15	CASSPEETLPGELFF	TGCGCCAGCAGCCCTGAGGAGACACTCCCCGGGGAGCTGTTTTTT
TRBV5-1	-	TRBJ1-2	-	12	CASSSDRIGYTF	TGCGCCAGCAGCTCCGACAGAATCGGCTACACCTTC
TRBV7-9	many	TRBJ1-5	-	14	CASSLGQGDQPQHF	TGTGCCAGCAGCTTAGGGCAGGGTGATCAGCCCCAGCATTTT
TRBV7-9	many	TRBJ2-4	TRBD2	18	CASSFGLAVTGAKNIQYF	TGTGCCAGCAGCTTCGGACTAGCGGTTACGGGAGCCAAAAACATTCAGTACTTC